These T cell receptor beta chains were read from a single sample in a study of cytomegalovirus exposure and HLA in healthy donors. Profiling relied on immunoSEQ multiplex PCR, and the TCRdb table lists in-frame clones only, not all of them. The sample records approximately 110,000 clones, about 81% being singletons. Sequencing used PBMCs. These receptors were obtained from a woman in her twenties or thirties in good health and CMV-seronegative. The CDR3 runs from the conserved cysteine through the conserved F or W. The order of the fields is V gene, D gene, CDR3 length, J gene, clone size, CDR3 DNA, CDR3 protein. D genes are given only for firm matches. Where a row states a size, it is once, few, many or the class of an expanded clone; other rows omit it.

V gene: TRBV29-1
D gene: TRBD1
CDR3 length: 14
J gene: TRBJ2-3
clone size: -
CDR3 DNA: TGCAGCGTTTTTGGGACAGGGGTCACAGATACGCAGTATTTT
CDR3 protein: CSVFGTGVTDTQYF

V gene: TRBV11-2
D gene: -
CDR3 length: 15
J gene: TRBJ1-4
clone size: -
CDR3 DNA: TGTGCCAGCAGCTTATTTTCCGAGCCTTCTGAAAAACTGTTTTTT
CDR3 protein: CASSLFSEPSEKLFF

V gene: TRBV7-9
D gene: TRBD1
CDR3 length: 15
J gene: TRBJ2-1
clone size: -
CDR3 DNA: TGTGCCAGCAGCTTAACAGGACAGGGGGCGGGTGAGCAGTTCTTC
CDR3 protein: CASSLTGQGAGEQFF

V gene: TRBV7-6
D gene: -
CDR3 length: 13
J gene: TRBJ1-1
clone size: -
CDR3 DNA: TGTGCCAGCAGCTTAGACACGAACACTGAAGCTTTCTTT
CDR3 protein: CASSLDTNTEAFF

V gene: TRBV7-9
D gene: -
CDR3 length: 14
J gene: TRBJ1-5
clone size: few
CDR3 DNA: TGTGCCAGCAGCTGGGGGCTCGATGATGAGTCCCAGCATTTT
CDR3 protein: CASSWGLDDESQHF

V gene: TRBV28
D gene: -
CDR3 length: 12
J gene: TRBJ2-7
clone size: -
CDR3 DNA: TGTGCCAGCAGTTTTTCCCTCTACGAGCAGTACTTC
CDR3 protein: CASSFSLYEQYF

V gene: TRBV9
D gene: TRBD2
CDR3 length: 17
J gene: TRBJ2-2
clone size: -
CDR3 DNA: TGTGCCAGCAGCACCAAGGGACTAGCGGGAGGGGCCGGGGAGCTGTTTTTT
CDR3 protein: CASSTKGLAGGAGELFF

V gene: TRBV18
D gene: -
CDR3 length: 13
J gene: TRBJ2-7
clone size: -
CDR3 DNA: TGTGCCAGCTCACCGGGGGCGGTCAACGAGCAGTACTTC
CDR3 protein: CASSPGAVNEQYF

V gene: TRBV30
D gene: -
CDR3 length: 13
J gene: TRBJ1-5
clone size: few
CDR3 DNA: TGTGCCTGGAGTAGGGGAAGCAATCAGCCCCAGCATTTT
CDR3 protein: CAWSRGSNQPQHF

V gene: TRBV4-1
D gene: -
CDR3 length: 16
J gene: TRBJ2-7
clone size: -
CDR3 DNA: TGCGCCAGCAGCCAACCAGTAGGGGGAGCTCCCTACGAGCAGTACTTC
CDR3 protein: CASSQPVGGAPYEQYF

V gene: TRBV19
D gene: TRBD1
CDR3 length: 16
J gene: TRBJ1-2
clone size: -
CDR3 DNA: TGTGCCAGTAGTATCCCCCCGGGACAGGGTTTTGGTGGCTACACCTTC
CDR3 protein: CASSIPPGQGFGGYTF

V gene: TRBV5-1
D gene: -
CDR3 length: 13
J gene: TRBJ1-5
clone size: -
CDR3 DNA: TGCGCCAGCAGCTTTGAGGGCAATCAGCCCCAGCATTTT
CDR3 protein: CASSFEGNQPQHF

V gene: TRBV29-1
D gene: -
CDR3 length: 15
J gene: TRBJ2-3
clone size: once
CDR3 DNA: TGCAGCGTTAGGCGGGTGCGGGATCTCACAGATACGCAGTATTTT
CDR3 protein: CSVRRVRDLTDTQYF

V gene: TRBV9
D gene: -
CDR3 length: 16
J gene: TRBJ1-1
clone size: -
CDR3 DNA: TGTGCCAGCAGCGTCGACTTGGGGGCGGTGAGCACTGAAGCTTTCTTT
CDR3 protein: CASSVDLGAVSTEAFF

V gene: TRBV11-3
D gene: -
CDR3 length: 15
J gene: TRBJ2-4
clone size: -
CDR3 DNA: TGTGCCAGCAGCACTCCCCAGGGGACCAAAAACATTCAGTACTTC
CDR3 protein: CASSTPQGTKNIQYF

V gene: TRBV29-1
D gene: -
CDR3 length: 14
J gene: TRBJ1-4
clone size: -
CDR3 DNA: TGCAGCGTTGACCCGGGGGAAGGAAATGAAAAACTGTTTTTT
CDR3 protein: CSVDPGEGNEKLFF

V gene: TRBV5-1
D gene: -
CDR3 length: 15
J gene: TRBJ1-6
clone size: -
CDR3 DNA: TGCGCCAGCACCCCTGTTGAGAGGGGGAATTCACCCCTCCACTTT
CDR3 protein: CASTPVERGNSPLHF

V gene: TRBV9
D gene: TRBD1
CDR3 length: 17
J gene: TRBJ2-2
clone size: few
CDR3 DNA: TGTGCCAGCAGCGTAGCGGGTGGGGACAGGTACACCGGGGAGCTGTTTTTT
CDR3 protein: CASSVAGGDRYTGELFF

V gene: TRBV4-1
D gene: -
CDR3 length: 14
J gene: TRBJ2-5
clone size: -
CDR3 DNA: TGCGCCAGCAGCCAAGTACATCCTTTGGAGACCCAGTACTTC
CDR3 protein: CASSQVHPLETQYF

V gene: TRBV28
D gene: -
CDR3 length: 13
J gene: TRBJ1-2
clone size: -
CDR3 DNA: TGTGCCAGCAGGGAGGACGGGGACTATGGCTACACCTTC
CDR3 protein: CASREDGDYGYTF

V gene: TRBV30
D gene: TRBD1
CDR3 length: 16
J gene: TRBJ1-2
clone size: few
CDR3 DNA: TGTGCCTGGAAGTATCTAGAGGACAGGGGGAACTATGGCTACACCTTC
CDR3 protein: CAWKYLEDRGNYGYTF

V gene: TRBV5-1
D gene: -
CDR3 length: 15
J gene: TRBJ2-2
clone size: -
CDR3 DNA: TGCGCCAGCAGCCAAAGATCAGAGAACACCGGGGAGCTGTTTTTT
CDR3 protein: CASSQRSENTGELFF

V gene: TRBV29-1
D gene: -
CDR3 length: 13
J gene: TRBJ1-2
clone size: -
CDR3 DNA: TGCAGCGCCGAGGACAGAGCTAACTATGGCTACACCTTC
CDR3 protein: CSAEDRANYGYTF

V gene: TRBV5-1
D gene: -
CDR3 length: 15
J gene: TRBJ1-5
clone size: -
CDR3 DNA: TGCGCCAGCAGTTTCACAGGAGGGATAAATCAGCCCCAGCATTTT
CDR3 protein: CASSFTGGINQPQHF

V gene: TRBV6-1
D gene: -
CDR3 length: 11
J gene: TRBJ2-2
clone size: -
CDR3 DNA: TGTGCCAGCAGCGCGGCCGGGGAGCTGTTTTTT
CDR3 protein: CASSAAGELFF